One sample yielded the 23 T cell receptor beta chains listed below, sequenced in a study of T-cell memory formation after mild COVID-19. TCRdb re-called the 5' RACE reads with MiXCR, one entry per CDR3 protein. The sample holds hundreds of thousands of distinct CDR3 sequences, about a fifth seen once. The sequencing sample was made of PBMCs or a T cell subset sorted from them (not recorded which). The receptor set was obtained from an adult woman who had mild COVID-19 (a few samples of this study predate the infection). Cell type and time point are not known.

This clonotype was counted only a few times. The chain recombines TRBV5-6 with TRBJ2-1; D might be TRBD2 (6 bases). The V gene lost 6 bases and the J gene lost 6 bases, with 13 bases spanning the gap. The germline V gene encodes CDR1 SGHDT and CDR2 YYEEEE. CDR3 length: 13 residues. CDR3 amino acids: CASTWRESNEQFF. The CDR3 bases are TGTGCCAGCACATGGAGGGAGTCCAATGAGCAGTTCTTC.

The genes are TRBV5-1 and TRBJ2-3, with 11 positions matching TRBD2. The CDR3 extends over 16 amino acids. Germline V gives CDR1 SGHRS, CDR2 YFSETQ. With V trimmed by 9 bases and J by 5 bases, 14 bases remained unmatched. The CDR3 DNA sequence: TGCGCCACCTCACTGGGGTTTGGACTAGCGGGAGATACGCAGTATTTT. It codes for CATSLGFGLAGDTQYF.

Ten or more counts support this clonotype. CDR3 bases: TGTGCCAGCTCGCTTGGGGATCGTAATGGCTACACCTTC. The encoded protein is CASSLGDRNGYTF. The J gene is TRBJ1-2, the V gene TRBV18; D ambiguous. CDR3 length equals 13 residues. Germline CDR1 and CDR2: KGHSH and LQKENI. Trimming shortened V by 6 bases and J by 6 bases, and 14 bases separated the two germline ends.

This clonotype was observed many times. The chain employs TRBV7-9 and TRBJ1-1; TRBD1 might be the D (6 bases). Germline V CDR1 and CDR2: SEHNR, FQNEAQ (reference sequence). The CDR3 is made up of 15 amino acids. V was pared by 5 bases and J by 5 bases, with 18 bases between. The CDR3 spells CASSTGTHIGTEAFF. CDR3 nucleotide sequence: TGTGCCAGCAGCACCGGGACACATATAGGGACTGAAGCTTTCTTT.

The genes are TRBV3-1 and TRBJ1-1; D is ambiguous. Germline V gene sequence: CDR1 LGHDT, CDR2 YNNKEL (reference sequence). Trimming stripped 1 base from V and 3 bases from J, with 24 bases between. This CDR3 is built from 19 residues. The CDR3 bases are TGTGCCAGCAGCCAAGGGAGCTCTTTGGCTTCCCGATGGCACACTGAAGCTTTCTTT. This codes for CASSQGSSLASRWHTEAFF.

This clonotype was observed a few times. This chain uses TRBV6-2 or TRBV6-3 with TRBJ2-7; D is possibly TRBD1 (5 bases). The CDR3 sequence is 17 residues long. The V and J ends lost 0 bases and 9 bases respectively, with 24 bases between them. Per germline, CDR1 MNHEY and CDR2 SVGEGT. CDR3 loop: CASSYSPKRGHGYGQYF. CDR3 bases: TGTGCCAGCAGTTACTCCCCCAAACGAGGACACGGTTATGGGCAGTACTTC.

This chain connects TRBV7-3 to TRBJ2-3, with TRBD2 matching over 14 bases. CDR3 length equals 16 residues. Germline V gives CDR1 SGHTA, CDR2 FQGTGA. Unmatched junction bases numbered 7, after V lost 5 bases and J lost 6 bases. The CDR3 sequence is CASSIGTSGSGDTQYF. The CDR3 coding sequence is TGTGCCAGCAGCATCGGGACTAGCGGGAGCGGGGATACGCAGTATTTT.

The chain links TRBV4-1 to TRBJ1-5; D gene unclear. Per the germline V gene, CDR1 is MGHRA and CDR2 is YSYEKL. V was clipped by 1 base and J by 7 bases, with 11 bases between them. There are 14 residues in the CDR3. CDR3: CASSQVEWEQPQHF. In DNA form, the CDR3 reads TGCGCCAGCAGCCAAGTAGAATGGGAGCAGCCCCAGCATTTT.

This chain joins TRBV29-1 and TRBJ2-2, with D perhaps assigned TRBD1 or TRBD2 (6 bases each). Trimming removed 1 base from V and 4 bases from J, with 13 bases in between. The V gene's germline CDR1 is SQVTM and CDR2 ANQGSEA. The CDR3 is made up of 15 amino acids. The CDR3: CSVEVGGGSTGELFF. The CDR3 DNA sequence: TGCAGCGTTGAAGTCGGAGGGGGGTCCACCGGGGAGCTGTTTTTT.

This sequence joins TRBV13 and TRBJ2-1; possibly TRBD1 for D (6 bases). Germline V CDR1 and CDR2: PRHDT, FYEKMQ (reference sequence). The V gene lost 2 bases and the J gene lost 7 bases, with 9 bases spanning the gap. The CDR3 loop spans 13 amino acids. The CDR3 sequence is CASSLNRENEQFF. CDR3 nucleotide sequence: TGTGCCAGCAGCTTAAACAGGGAGAATGAGCAGTTCTTC.

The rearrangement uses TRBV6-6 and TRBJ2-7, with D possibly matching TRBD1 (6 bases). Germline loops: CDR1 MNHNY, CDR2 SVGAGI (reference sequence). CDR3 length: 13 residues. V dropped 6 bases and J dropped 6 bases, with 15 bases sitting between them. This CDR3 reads CASRDLGQIEQYF. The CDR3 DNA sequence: TGTGCCAGCAGGGACCTGGGACAAATCGAGCAGTACTTC.

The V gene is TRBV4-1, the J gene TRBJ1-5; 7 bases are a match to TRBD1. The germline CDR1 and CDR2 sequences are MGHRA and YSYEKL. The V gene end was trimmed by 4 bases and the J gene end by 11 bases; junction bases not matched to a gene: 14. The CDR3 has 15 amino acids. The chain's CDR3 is CASSRTTGAASAQHF. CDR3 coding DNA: TGCGCCAGCAGCCGGACCACAGGGGCGGCGTCGGCCCAGCATTTT.

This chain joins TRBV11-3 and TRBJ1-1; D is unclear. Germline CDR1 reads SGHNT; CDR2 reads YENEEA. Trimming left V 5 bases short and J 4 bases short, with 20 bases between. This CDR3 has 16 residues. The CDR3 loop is CASSRTLAYRGTEAFF. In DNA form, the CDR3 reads TGTGCCAGCAGCCGCACCCTGGCATACCGGGGCACTGAAGCTTTCTTT.

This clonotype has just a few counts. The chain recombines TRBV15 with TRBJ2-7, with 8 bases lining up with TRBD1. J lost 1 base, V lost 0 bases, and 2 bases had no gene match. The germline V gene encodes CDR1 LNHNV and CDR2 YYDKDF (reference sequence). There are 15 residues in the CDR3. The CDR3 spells CATSREGDRSYEQYF. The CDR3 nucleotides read TGTGCCACCAGCAGAGAAGGGGACAGGTCCTACGAGCAGTACTTC.

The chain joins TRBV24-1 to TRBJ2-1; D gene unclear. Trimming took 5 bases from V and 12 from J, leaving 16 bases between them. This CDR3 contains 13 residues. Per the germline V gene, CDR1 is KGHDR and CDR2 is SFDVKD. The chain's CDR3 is CATSGWTESGQFF. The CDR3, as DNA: TGTGCCACCAGTGGTTGGACCGAGTCAGGGCAGTTCTTC.

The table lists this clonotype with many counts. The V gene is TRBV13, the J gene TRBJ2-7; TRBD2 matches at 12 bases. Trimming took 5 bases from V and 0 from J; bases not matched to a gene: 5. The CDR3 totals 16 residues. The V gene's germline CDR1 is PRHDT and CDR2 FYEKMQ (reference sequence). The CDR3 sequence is CASSPRLAGASYEQYF. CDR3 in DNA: TGTGCCAGCAGCCCCCGACTAGCGGGAGCCTCCTACGAGCAGTACTTC.

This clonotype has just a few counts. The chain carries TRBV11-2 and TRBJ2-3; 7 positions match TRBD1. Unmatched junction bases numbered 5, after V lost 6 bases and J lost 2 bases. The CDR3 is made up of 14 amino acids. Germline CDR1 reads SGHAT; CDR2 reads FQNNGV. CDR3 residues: CASSTGQATDTQYF. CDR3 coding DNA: TGTGCCAGCAGTACAGGACAGGCCACAGATACGCAGTATTTT.

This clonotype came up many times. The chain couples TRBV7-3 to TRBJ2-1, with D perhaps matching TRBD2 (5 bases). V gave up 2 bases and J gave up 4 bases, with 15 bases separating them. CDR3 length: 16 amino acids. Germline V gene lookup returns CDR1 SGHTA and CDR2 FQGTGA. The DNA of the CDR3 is TGTGCCAGCAGCTTATCCCCAGCCCGGAGGTACAATGAGCAGTTCTTC. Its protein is CASSLSPARRYNEQFF. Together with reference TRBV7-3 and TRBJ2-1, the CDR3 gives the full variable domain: GAGVSQTPSNKVTEKGKYVELRCDPISGHTALYWYRQSLGQGPEFLIYFQGTGAADDSGLPNDRFFAVRPEGSVSTLKIQRTERGDSAVYLCASSLSPARRYNEQFFGPGTRLTVL.

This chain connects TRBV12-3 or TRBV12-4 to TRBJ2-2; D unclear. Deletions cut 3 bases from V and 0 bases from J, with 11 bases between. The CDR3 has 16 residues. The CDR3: CASSFFHLANTGELFF. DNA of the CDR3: TGTGCCAGCAGTTTTTTTCACCTCGCGAACACCGGGGAGCTGTTTTTT.

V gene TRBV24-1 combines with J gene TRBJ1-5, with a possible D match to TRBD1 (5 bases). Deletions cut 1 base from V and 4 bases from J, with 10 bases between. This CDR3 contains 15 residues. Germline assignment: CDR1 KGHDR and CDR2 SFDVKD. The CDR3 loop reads CATSDFSGGNQPQHF. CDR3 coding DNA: TGTGCCACCAGTGATTTCTCTGGGGGGAATCAGCCCCAGCATTTT.

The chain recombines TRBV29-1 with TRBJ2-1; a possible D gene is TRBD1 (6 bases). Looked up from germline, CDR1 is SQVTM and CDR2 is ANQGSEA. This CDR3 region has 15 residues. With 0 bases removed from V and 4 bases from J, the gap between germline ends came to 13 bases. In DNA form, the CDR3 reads TGCAGCGTTGAAGATGAAACAGGGTGGTACAATGAGCAGTTCTTC. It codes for CSVEDETGWYNEQFF.

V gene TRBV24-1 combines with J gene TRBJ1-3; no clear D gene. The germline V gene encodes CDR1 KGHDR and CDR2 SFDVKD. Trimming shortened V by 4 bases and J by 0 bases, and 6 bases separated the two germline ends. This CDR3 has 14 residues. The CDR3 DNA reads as TGTGCCACCAGTGAACGTCACTCTGGAAACACCATATATTTT. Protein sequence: CATSERHSGNTIYF.

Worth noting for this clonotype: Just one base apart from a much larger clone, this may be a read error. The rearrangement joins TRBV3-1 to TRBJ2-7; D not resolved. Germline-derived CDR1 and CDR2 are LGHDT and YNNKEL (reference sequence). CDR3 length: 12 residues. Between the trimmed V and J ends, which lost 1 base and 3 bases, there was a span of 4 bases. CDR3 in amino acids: CASSQGYYEQYF. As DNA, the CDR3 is TGTGCCAGCAGCCAAGGGTACTACGAGCAGTACTTC.